Listed below are T cell receptor beta chains from one sample, sequenced in a study of tumor and adjacent non-tumor tissue in lung cancer. TCRdb called the multiplex PCR reads again in MiXCR, with one record for every CDR3 protein. The sample lists under 95,000 distinct CDR3 sequences, less than 80% seen once, with around 20% in the top ten. Sequences were obtained from lung tumor tissue. The receptors come from a man aged 60 to 69 with non-small cell lung cancer. Each CDR3 is given with its conserved first and last residue. Each record gives: J gene, V gene, clone size, D gene, CDR3 DNA, CDR3 protein. The D gene is left open where the match is weak. A clone size is listed for some rows: how often the clone was seen (once, few, many), or a class if it is expanded.

J gene: TRBJ2-1
V gene: TRBV23-1
clone size: few
D gene: TRBD2
CDR3 DNA: TGCGCCAGCTCTCCGAAGGGTAGCGGGGGCGTAAAGGGGTACAATGAGCAGTTCTTC
CDR3 protein: CASSPKGSGGVKGYNEQFF

J gene: TRBJ2-5
V gene: TRBV6-6
clone size: -
D gene: -
CDR3 DNA: TGTAACAGCAGTTACAGGGCGCGGGAAACCCAGTACTTC
CDR3 protein: CNSSYRARETQYF

J gene: TRBJ2-1
V gene: TRBV24-1
clone size: -
D gene: TRBD2
CDR3 DNA: TGTGCCACCAGTTGGAGCGGGGTCCCCGGCAATGAGCAGTTCTTC
CDR3 protein: CATSWSGVPGNEQFF

J gene: TRBJ2-5
V gene: TRBV10-3
clone size: once
D gene: -
CDR3 DNA: TGCGCCATCAGTAGAAAAGGGGTATCAGAGTCCCAGTACTTC
CDR3 protein: CAISRKGVSESQYF

J gene: TRBJ2-3
V gene: TRBV29-1
clone size: many
D gene: TRBD2
CDR3 DNA: TGCAGCGTTGCTCTAGCGGGGGGAAGAGATACGCAGTATTTT
CDR3 protein: CSVALAGGRDTQYF

J gene: TRBJ1-5
V gene: TRBV2
clone size: -
D gene: -
CDR3 DNA: TGTGCCAGCAGCGTTAAAAATGTGGAGCCCCAGCATTTT
CDR3 protein: CASSVKNVEPQHF

J gene: TRBJ2-5
V gene: TRBV29-1
clone size: many
D gene: -
CDR3 DNA: TGCAGCGTTGTGACAAAGTACCAAGAGACCCAGTACTTC
CDR3 protein: CSVVTKYQETQYF

J gene: TRBJ2-1
V gene: TRBV6-2/TRBV6-3
clone size: few
D gene: -
CDR3 DNA: TGTGCCAGCAGTCAACTTCAGACAGTATCTGGGAAGTTCTTC
CDR3 protein: CASSQLQTVSGKFF

J gene: TRBJ1-1
V gene: TRBV11-1
clone size: once
D gene: TRBD1
CDR3 DNA: TGTGCCAGCAGCTTATTCAGGGACAGGATAGTTGACACTGAAGCTTTCTTT
CDR3 protein: CASSLFRDRIVDTEAFF

J gene: TRBJ2-7
V gene: TRBV28
clone size: many
D gene: -
CDR3 DNA: TGTGCCAGCAGTTTAGGGAGAGTATATGAGCAGTACTTC
CDR3 protein: CASSLGRVYEQYF

J gene: TRBJ2-1
V gene: TRBV28
clone size: many
D gene: -
CDR3 DNA: TGTGCCAGCAGCCCCCAAGAGGACAATGAGCAGTTCTTC
CDR3 protein: CASSPQEDNEQFF

J gene: TRBJ2-1
V gene: TRBV12-3/TRBV12-4
clone size: once
D gene: TRBD2
CDR3 DNA: TGTGCCAACAGTTTAATTAGCGGGAGGACCAATGAGCATTTCTTC
CDR3 protein: CANSLISGRTNEHFF

J gene: TRBJ2-6
V gene: TRBV6-6
clone size: many
D gene: TRBD1
CDR3 DNA: TGTGCCAGCAACATCAACCGGGACAGTTCTGGGGCCAACGTCCTGACTTTC
CDR3 protein: CASNINRDSSGANVLTF

J gene: TRBJ1-5
V gene: TRBV6-1
clone size: many
D gene: TRBD1
CDR3 DNA: TGTGCCAGCAGTCGTACCGGACAGGGAAATCAGCCCCAGCATTTT
CDR3 protein: CASSRTGQGNQPQHF

J gene: TRBJ2-7
V gene: TRBV10-3
clone size: -
D gene: -
CDR3 DNA: TGTGCCATCAGTGATGCAGGCGAGCAGTACTTC
CDR3 protein: CAISDAGEQYF

J gene: TRBJ2-1
V gene: TRBV29-1
clone size: -
D gene: TRBD2
CDR3 DNA: TGCAACGTTGAGGGTAGCGGGAGAGTCAATGAGCAGTTCTTC
CDR3 protein: CNVEGSGRVNEQFF

J gene: TRBJ2-2
V gene: TRBV6-1
clone size: many
D gene: TRBD2
CDR3 DNA: TGTGCCAGCAGTGAACTAAGAGCGGGGTATACCGGGGAGCTGTTTTTT
CDR3 protein: CASSELRAGYTGELFF

J gene: TRBJ2-1
V gene: TRBV7-8
clone size: few
D gene: -
CDR3 DNA: TGTGCCAGCAGCTCGTCAGGAGGGGAGCAGTTCTTC
CDR3 protein: CASSSSGGEQFF

J gene: TRBJ1-2
V gene: TRBV10-1
clone size: few
D gene: -
CDR3 DNA: TGCGCCAGCAGTGAGTCGACAGGCCAACCCTATGGCTACACCTTC
CDR3 protein: CASSESTGQPYGYTF

J gene: TRBJ2-5
V gene: TRBV29-1
clone size: -
D gene: -
CDR3 DNA: TGCAGCGTTGTCGACTTTTCTCGAGGGACCCAGTACTTC
CDR3 protein: CSVVDFSRGTQYF

J gene: TRBJ2-7
V gene: TRBV11-1
clone size: once
D gene: -
CDR3 DNA: TGTGCCAGCCACTTTCCCTGCGGCGCCTACGAGCAGTACTTC
CDR3 protein: CASHFPCGAYEQYF

J gene: TRBJ1-1
V gene: TRBV28
clone size: -
D gene: -
CDR3 DNA: TGTGCCAGCAGCTCAAGTCCCCTGAACACTGAAGCTATCTTT
CDR3 protein: CASSSSPLNTEAIF

J gene: TRBJ1-2
V gene: TRBV12-3/TRBV12-4
clone size: many
D gene: -
CDR3 DNA: TGTGCCAGCAGCCCGGGGAGAAACTATGGCTACACCTTC
CDR3 protein: CASSPGRNYGYTF

J gene: TRBJ1-6
V gene: TRBV4-2
clone size: -
D gene: -
CDR3 DNA: TGTACCAGCAGCCAAGAGGGCAGTAGTTCAACCCTCCACTTT
CDR3 protein: CTSSQEGSSSTLHF

J gene: TRBJ2-3
V gene: TRBV6-6
clone size: -
D gene: -
CDR3 DNA: TGTGCCAGCAACCGGGACCGCACAGATATGCAGTATTTT
CDR3 protein: CASNRDRTDMQYF

J gene: TRBJ2-1
V gene: TRBV6-1
clone size: once
D gene: TRBD2
CDR3 DNA: TGTGTCAACAAGACTGGAAGCGGGAGCTGGAGTGAGCAGTTCTTC
CDR3 protein: CVNKTGSGSWSEQFF

J gene: TRBJ1-5
V gene: TRBV7-9
clone size: -
D gene: -
CDR3 DNA: TGTGCCAGCAGCTTAGACGGGATAGGTAGCAATCGGCCCCAGTACTTT
CDR3 protein: CASSLDGIGSNRPQYF

J gene: TRBJ2-5
V gene: TRBV28
clone size: -
D gene: TRBD2
CDR3 DNA: TGTGCCAGCTGTCACGGACTAGCGGGACGAGGAGAGACCCAGTACTTC
CDR3 protein: CASCHGLAGRGETQYF

J gene: TRBJ1-1
V gene: TRBV11-2
clone size: -
D gene: -
CDR3 DNA: TGTGCTATCAGGTCCGTTGGGGGTAATGAAGCTTTCTTT
CDR3 protein: CAIRSVGGNEAFF

J gene: TRBJ1-5
V gene: TRBV5-4
clone size: many
D gene: TRBD1
CDR3 DNA: TGTGCCAGCAGCTTGGCCCCCGGGACAGGTAATCAGCCCCAGCATTTT
CDR3 protein: CASSLAPGTGNQPQHF

J gene: TRBJ2-1
V gene: TRBV6-1
clone size: many
D gene: TRBD2
CDR3 DNA: TGTGCCAGCAAGACTGGAAGCGGGAGCTGGAGTGAGCAGTTCTTC
CDR3 protein: CASKTGSGSWSEQFF

J gene: TRBJ2-5
V gene: TRBV7-9
clone size: many
D gene: TRBD2
CDR3 DNA: TGTGCCAGCAGCTTACCCAGGGCTAGCGGAGAGACCCAGTACTTC
CDR3 protein: CASSLPRASGETQYF

J gene: TRBJ2-7
V gene: TRBV6-5
clone size: many
D gene: -
CDR3 DNA: TGTGCCAGCAAGTCGACAGCCCGCTACGAGCAGTACTTC
CDR3 protein: CASKSTARYEQYF

J gene: TRBJ2-1
V gene: TRBV11-1
clone size: once
D gene: TRBD2
CDR3 DNA: TGCGCCAGCAGCCCCCCAGGACTAGCGGGTAATGAGCAGTTCTTC
CDR3 protein: CASSPPGLAGNEQFF

J gene: TRBJ1-6
V gene: TRBV28
clone size: many
D gene: -
CDR3 DNA: TGTGCCAGCAGCCTGGGACAACCCAATTCACCCCTCCACTTT
CDR3 protein: CASSLGQPNSPLHF

J gene: TRBJ2-1
V gene: TRBV11-1
clone size: once
D gene: TRBD2
CDR3 DNA: TGTGCCAGCAGCTTAGGCATGACTAGCGGGAGGAATGAGCAGTTCTTC
CDR3 protein: CASSLGMTSGRNEQFF

J gene: TRBJ1-1
V gene: TRBV14
clone size: many
D gene: TRBD1
CDR3 DNA: TGTGCCAGCAGCCAGATCAGGGGGAGTGAAGCTTTCTTT
CDR3 protein: CASSQIRGSEAFF